One and the same sample provided the 26 T cell receptor beta chains below, sequenced in a study of OX40 agonist ivuxolimab in advanced cancers. The table came from immunoSEQ multiplex PCR; TCRdb's copy has only in-frame clones and leaves some out. The data show 35,000 to 55,000 clones, roughly 82% seen once. The source was CD4+ or CD8+ T cells sorted from blood, collected in a trial of the OX40 agonist ivuxolimab. The origin of the receptors is an adult with an advanced solid tumor such as melanoma, head and neck, liver or kidney cancer.

The genes are TRBV19 and TRBJ1-3; a possible D gene is TRBD1 (6 bases). In germline, CDR1 is LNHDA, CDR2 SQIVND (reference sequence). This CDR3 contains 16 residues. V was clipped by 3 bases and J by 0 bases, with 12 bases between them. The CDR3 sequence is CASSIGQTASGNTIYF. CDR3 sequence (DNA): TGTGCCAGTAGTATCGGACAGACGGCCTCTGGAAACACCATATATTTT. The whole variable domain, remainder taken from reference TRBV19 and TRBJ1-3, is DGGITQSPKYLFRKEGQNVTLSCEQNLNHDAMYWYRQDPGQGLRLIYYSQIVNDFQKGDIAEGYSVSREKKESFPLTVTSAQKNPTAFYLCASSIGQTASGNTIYFGEGSWLTVV.

The V call is TRBV7-2, the J call TRBJ2-7, with 8 nucleotides matching TRBD1. The germline V gene has CDR1 SGHTA and CDR2 FQGNSA. This CDR3 region has 14 residues. V trimming: 7 bases; J trimming: 2 bases; junction bases outside the gene matches: 7. The CDR3 nucleotides are TGTGCCAGCAAAACGACAGGGGCCACCTACGAGCAGTACTTC. Its protein is CASKTTGATYEQYF.

This clone occurred once. This chain connects TRBV5-4 to TRBJ1-1; D gene unclear. Per the germline V gene, CDR1 is SGHNT and CDR2 is YYREEE (reference sequence). Trimming cost V 1 base and J 12 bases, with 22 bases left between them. The CDR3 has 15 amino acids. CDR3 in amino acids: CASSLKSAFEALPFF. The CDR3 DNA sequence: TGTGCCAGCAGCTTGAAAAGCGCCTTTGAAGCTCTCCCTTTCTTT.

This clone showed up just once. This chain connects TRBV10-3 to TRBJ2-3; D could derive from TRBD1 or TRBD2 (5 bases each). The CDR3 contains 14 residues. Per germline, CDR1 ENHRY and CDR2 SYGVKD. V lost 6 bases to trimming and J lost 6 bases, with 16 bases between them. The CDR3 DNA reads TGTGCCATCAGACACGGGACCTCGGACGATACGCAGTATTTT. Translating gives CAIRHGTSDDTQYF.

This sequence joins TRBV6-5 and TRBJ2-7; 7 bases map to TRBD1. V lost 6 bases, J lost 2 bases, and 4 bases stayed unmatched. The CDR3 contains 13 residues. The germline V gene has CDR1 MNHEY and CDR2 SVGAGI. The CDR3, as DNA: TGTGCCAGCAGGCGACAGGGCCCCTACGAGCAGTACTTC. Translation gives CASRRQGPYEQYF.

This clone is a singleton in its sample. The rearrangement joins TRBV15 to TRBJ1-1, with D uncertain. Trimming removed 0 bases at V and 7 bases at J, with 6 bases between. Germline CDR1 reads LNHNV; CDR2 reads YYDKDF (reference sequence). The CDR3 covers 12 residues. CDR3 sequence reads: CATSREMSEAFF. DNA for the CDR3: TGTGCCACCAGCAGAGAAATGAGTGAAGCTTTCTTT.

This clone appeared a single time. In nucleotides, the CDR3 is TGTGCTAGTGGAACTGGGGTTGGGAACAATGAGCAGTTCTTC. It yields the protein CASGTGVGNNEQFF. V gene TRBV12-5 combines with J gene TRBJ2-1; D unresolved. CDR1 and CDR2 (germline): LGHNT, FRNRAP. With 6 bases removed from V and 5 bases from J, the gap between germline ends came to 14 bases. The CDR3 runs 14 residues. Full variable domain (missing parts from reference TRBV12-5 and TRBJ2-1): DARVTQTPRHKVTEMGQEVTMRCQPILGHNTVFWYRQTMMQGLELLAYFRNRAPLDDSGMPKDRFSAEMPDATLATLKIQPSEPRDSAVYFCASGTGVGNNEQFFGPGTRLTVL.

The J gene is TRBJ2-7, the V gene TRBV29-1, with D possibly being TRBD1 or TRBD2 (5 bases each). V was shortened by 5 bases and J by 1 base, with 15 bases between the two germline ends. The V gene's germline CDR1 is SQVTM and CDR2 ANQGSEA. This CDR3 spans 14 amino acids. CDR3: CSVLGEGPSYEQYF. The CDR3 DNA reads TGCAGCGTTCTCGGAGAGGGACCTTCCTACGAGCAGTACTTC.

The V and J genes are TRBV6-5 and TRBJ2-5; no definite D call. The J call may be faulty, since TRBJ2-7 better matches the DNA end. Germline V gives CDR1 MNHEY, CDR2 SVGAGI. The CDR3 sequence is 14 residues long. The CDR3 DNA follows: TGTGCCAGCAGTTACTCGCAGGATACCTACGAGCAGTACTTC. Its protein is CASSYSQDTYEQYF.

The rearrangement uses TRBV7-9 and TRBJ1-2; D remains unclear. The CDR3 loop spans 11 amino acids. V was pared by 5 bases and J by 2 bases, with 3 bases between. Germline CDR1 SEHNR, CDR2 FQNEAQ (reference sequence). CDR3 bases: TGTGCCAGCAGCGCGAACTATGGCTACACCTTC. Its protein is CASSANYGYTF.

There are a few counts of this clone. The chain is built from TRBV7-2 and TRBJ1-6, with no clear D. With 2 bases removed from V and 4 bases from J, the gap between germline ends came to 6 bases. There are 14 residues in the CDR3. CDR1 and CDR2 from the germline V gene are SGHTA and FQGNSA. The DNA of the CDR3 is TGTGCCAGCAGCTTATTGGGTTATAATTCACCCCTCCACTTT. It yields the protein CASSLLGYNSPLHF.

This sequence joins TRBV5-1 and TRBJ2-1; TRBD1 agrees at 9 bases. This CDR3 has 15 amino acids. Trimming cost V 0 bases and J 10 bases; bases outside gene matches: 8. Germline CDR1 SGHRS, CDR2 YFSETQ. The CDR3 region is CASSLEGTGQWEQFF. The CDR3, as DNA: TGCGCCAGCAGCTTGGAAGGGACAGGGCAGTGGGAGCAGTTCTTC.

On this clone: This sample includes further DNA sequences coding for the same CDR3. This chain joins TRBV6-6 and TRBJ2-2; D gene uncertain. Germline-derived CDR1 and CDR2 are MNHNY and SVGAGI (reference sequence). The CDR3 consists of 15 residues. Trimming shortened V by 4 bases and J by 0 bases, and 9 bases separated the two germline ends. The CDR3 DNA is TGTGCCAGCAGTTGGTTACGGACGAACACCGGGGAGCTGTTTTTT. Residues: CASSWLRTNTGELFF.

The CDR3 region has the DNA TGTGCCAGCAGTTTGTTTTCACAGGGAACTCAAGGCGAGCAGTACTTC. This encodes CASSLFSQGTQGEQYF. The chain uses TRBV28 and TRBJ2-7; a weak D match, TRBD1 (6 bases). CDR3 size: 16 residues. V was cut by 3 bases and J by 6 bases, with 21 bases left in between. Germline V CDR1 and CDR2: MDHEN, SYDVKM.

J is TRBJ1-3 and V is TRBV5-1, with 7 bases identical to TRBD1. This CDR3 is built from 15 residues. Germline assignment: CDR1 SGHRS and CDR2 YFSETQ. The V gene end was trimmed by 4 bases and the J gene end by 0 bases; junction bases not matched to a gene: 4. CDR3 residues: CASSQGQLSGNTIYF. The CDR3 DNA follows: TGCGCCAGCAGCCAGGGACAGCTCTCTGGAAACACCATATATTTT.

Note on this clone: One end of the junction varies from germline; a read error may be responsible. The gene calls are TRBV2 and TRBJ2-7; perhaps D is TRBD1 or TRBD2 (5 bases each). CDR3 size: 12 residues. Germline values: CDR1 SNHLY, CDR2 FYNNEI. The CDR3 sequence is CASSEGWGRPGF. Here the CDR3 DNA reads TGTGCCAGCAGTGAAGGCTGGGGACGGCCTGGCTTC.

The sample holds one count of this clone. V is TRBV27 and J is TRBJ2-7; the match to TRBD2 covers 8 bases. Germline CDR1 and CDR2: MNHEY and SMNVEV (reference sequence). Trimming took 5 bases from V and 7 from J; bases not matched to a gene: 13. The CDR3 runs to 15 residues. CDR3 amino acids: CASSPVRSGSGEQYF. CDR3 sequence (DNA): TGTGCCAGCAGTCCTGTGAGGAGCGGGAGTGGAGAGCAGTACTTC.

The chain carries TRBV6-6 and TRBJ1-1; 7 nucleotides match TRBD1. Germline assignment: CDR1 MNHNY and CDR2 SVGAGI (reference sequence). This CDR3 contains 12 residues. Trimming at V came to 10 bases and at J to 5 bases, leaving 7 bases not matched to a gene. CDR3 protein: CATLRGQTEAFF. DNA for the CDR3: TGTGCCACATTGAGGGGGCAGACTGAAGCTTTCTTT.

This chain links TRBV5-6 with TRBJ2-7; D unclear. Per the germline V gene, CDR1 is SGHDT and CDR2 is YYEEEE. This CDR3 contains 12 residues. The ends were cut back, 1 base at V and 3 bases at J, with 5 bases in the middle. The CDR3 sequence is CASSLYLYEQYF. CDR3 nucleotides: TGTGCCAGCAGCTTGTATCTCTACGAGCAGTACTTC.

This rearrangement joins TRBV2 to TRBJ2-2; no definite D call. This CDR3 has 14 residues. Germline assignment: CDR1 SNHLY and CDR2 FYNNEI. V lost 3 bases to trimming and J lost 7 bases, with 12 bases between them. CDR3 protein: CASSELSHGGELFF. As DNA, the CDR3 is TGTGCCAGCAGTGAGTTGTCTCATGGCGGGGAGCTGTTTTTT.

This chain joins TRBV7-3 and TRBJ2-7; D not resolved. Germline CDR1 is SGHTA and CDR2 is FQGTGA. This CDR3 contains 13 residues. The V end was cut by 5 bases, the J end by 5 bases, with 13 bases between. The chain's CDR3 is CASSQTPSHEQYF. The CDR3 DNA reads TGTGCCAGCAGCCAGACCCCTTCTCACGAGCAGTACTTC.

This chain links TRBV5-6 with TRBJ2-3, with 10 bases lining up with TRBD2. Germline V gene lookup returns CDR1 SGHDT and CDR2 YYEEEE. CDR3 size: 17 residues. The ends lost 3 bases at V and 6 bases at J; junction bases unmatched: 13. The CDR3 region has the DNA TGTGCCAGCAGCTACGATACTAGCGGGATACAAAGGGATACGCAGTATTTT. This gives the protein CASSYDTSGIQRDTQYF.

This chain joins TRBV19 and TRBJ2-6; possible D gene TRBD1, 6 bases. Trimming took 5 bases from V and 0 from J, leaving 17 bases between them. The CDR3 runs 18 residues. Germline V gene data show CDR1 as LNHDA and CDR2 as SQIVND (reference sequence). The CDR3 DNA is TGTGCCAGTAGTGGACAACAGGGACCCGTCTCTGGGGCCAACGTCCTGACTTTC. Its protein product is CASSGQQGPVSGANVLTF.

This chain joins TRBV5-4 and TRBJ1-4; the D gene is possibly TRBD1 (6 bases). The V and J ends lost 7 bases and 3 bases respectively, with 16 bases between them. This CDR3 contains 15 residues. The germline CDR1 and CDR2 sequences are SGHNT and YYREEE (reference sequence). The CDR3 region is CASHETGRSNEKLFF. In DNA form, the CDR3 reads TGTGCCAGCCATGAAACAGGGAGATCTAATGAAAAACTGTTTTTT.

The CDR3 protein is CASSLQASNEQFF. Here the CDR3 DNA reads TGCGCCAGCAGTTTACAGGCCTCTAATGAGCAGTTCTTC. This chain connects TRBV5-1 to TRBJ2-1; possible D gene TRBD1, 5 bases. Germline V gene sequence: CDR1 SGHRS, CDR2 YFSETQ. Trimming left V 5 bases short and J 7 bases short, with 13 bases between. The CDR3 spans 13 residues. Looking up the rest from reference TRBV5-1 and TRBJ2-1 gives the full variable domain: KAGVTQTPRYLIKTRGQQVTLSCSPISGHRSVSWYQQTPGQGLQFLFEYFSETQRNKGNFPGRFSGRQFSNSRSEMNVSTLELGDSALYLCASSLQASNEQFFGPGTRLTVL.

This rearrangement joins TRBV5-4 to TRBJ2-1, with unresolved D. The CDR3 runs 13 residues. Deletions cut 0 bases from V and 9 bases from J, with 10 bases between. Germline V gene sequence: CDR1 SGHNT, CDR2 YYREEE (reference sequence). CDR3 sequence reads: CASSLDLVTEQFF. In DNA form, the CDR3 reads TGTGCCAGCAGCTTGGATTTGGTGACTGAGCAGTTCTTC.